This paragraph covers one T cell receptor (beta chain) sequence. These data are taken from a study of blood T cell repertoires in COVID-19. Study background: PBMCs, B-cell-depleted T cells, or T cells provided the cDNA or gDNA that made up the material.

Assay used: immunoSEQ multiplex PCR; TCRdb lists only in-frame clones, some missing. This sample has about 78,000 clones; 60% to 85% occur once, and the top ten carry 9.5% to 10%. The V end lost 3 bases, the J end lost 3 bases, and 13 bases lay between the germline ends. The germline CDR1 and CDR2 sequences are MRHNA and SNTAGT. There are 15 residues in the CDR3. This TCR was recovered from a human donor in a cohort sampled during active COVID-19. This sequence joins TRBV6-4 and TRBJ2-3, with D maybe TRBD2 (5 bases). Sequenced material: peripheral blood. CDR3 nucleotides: TGTGCCAGCAGTGAACGGTCTAGAGGGACAGATACGCAGTATTTT. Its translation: CASSERSRGTDTQYF.